The sequence of this T cell receptor (beta chain) was determined in a study of T cells in women clearing cervical HPV infection. immunoSEQ multiplex PCR used an average of roughly 1,100 ng genomic DNA. Only in-frame clones appear in the TCRdb table, and some are missing; sequencing was by immunoSEQ multiplex PCR. This listing includes some 20,000 clones. All participants had a single incident cervical HPV16 infection, and prevalent HPV16 infections were excluded. Germline lookup yields CDR1 MGHRA and CDR2 YSYEKL. The length of the CDR3 is 15 residues. V trimming: 4 bases; J trimming: 1 base; junction bases outside the gene matches: 7. For this clone: The read gets to within 3 residues of the CDR3 end, and the germline J gene fills in the rest.

The V call is TRBV4-1, the J call TRBJ2-7, with 7 bases matching TRBD2. What was sequenced was blood buffy coat. The sequence was collected from a woman aged 18 to 75 with a cervical HPV16 infection that either progressed to CIN3+ or cleared (not recorded which). The CDR3 bases that were read are TGCGCCAGCAGCCCAAGCGGGGACGCTTCCTACGAG. Its protein is CASSPSGDASYE. The whole CDR3 region reads CASSPSGDASYEQYF.